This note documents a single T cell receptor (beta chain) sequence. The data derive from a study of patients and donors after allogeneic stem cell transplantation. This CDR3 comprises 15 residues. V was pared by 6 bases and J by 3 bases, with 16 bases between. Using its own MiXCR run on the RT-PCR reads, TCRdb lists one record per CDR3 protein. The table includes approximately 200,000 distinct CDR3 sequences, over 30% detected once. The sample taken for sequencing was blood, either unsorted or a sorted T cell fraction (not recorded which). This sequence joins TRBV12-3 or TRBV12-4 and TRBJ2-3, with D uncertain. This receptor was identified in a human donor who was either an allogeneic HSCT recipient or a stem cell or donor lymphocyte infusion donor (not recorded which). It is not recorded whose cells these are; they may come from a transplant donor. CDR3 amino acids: CASRLDTDTTDTQYF. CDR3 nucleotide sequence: TGTGCCAGCAGACTTGACACAGATACAACAGATACGCAGTATTTT.